This T cell receptor beta chain was sequenced during a study of cytomegalovirus exposure and HLA in healthy donors. The length of the CDR3 is 14 residues. The germline V gene has CDR1 SGHRS and CDR2 YFSETQ. Trimming at V came to 4 bases and at J to 5 bases, leaving 1 base not matched to a gene. Study-level points and caveats: The authors enumerated some 160 TCR beta chains as linked to cytomegalovirus. Confirmation was obtained in vitro that a few CMV-associated chains are specific for CMV antigens.

Sequenced by immunoSEQ multiplex PCR; TCRdb stores in-frame clones only, minus some. The sample has some 250,000 clones; about 92% are singletons. About this clone itself: What it binds is unknown.

Specimen: PBMCs. The chain carries TRBV5-1 and TRBJ1-4; 11 bases fit TRBD1. The sequence was obtained from a woman in her twenties or thirties in good health and CMV-seronegative. This CDR3 is CASSGQGANEKLFF. The CDR3 nucleotides read TGCGCCAGCAGCGGACAGGGGGCGAATGAAAAACTGTTTTTT.